The T cell receptor beta chain under discussion was sequenced for a study of shared clonotypes between healthy human individuals. Comments on this clone: Its antigen remains unknown.

In germline, CDR1 is SGHRS, CDR2 YFSETQ. Germline trimming cut 2 bases from V and 1 base from J; bases unmatched to any gene: 11. The CDR3 spans 19 residues. Samples underwent the assay at deep level. Clones were sequenced by immunoSEQ multiplex PCR, and TCRdb holds only the in-frame ones, with some missing. This sample yields approximately 2.4 million clones, of which 95% are seen a single time; less than 0.15% belongs to the top ten. Points from the study as a whole: The study drew on few donors, limiting represented genetic and exposure-history diversity.

The rearrangement joins TRBV5-1 to TRBJ2-3, with 12 bases identical to TRBD2. The sequence was obtained from a man in his late teens or twenties in good health. Sequenced input: naive CD4+ T cells sorted from blood. Subset described: CD45RA+ positively selected. CDR3 bases: TGCGCCAGCAGCTTCGGACTAGCGGGGTCCACACGGGGCACAGATACGCAGTATTTT. Translating gives CASSFGLAGSTRGTDTQYF.